This T cell receptor (beta chain) was profiled in a study of CD8+ T cells in alopecia areata. Germline CDR1 reads SNHLY; CDR2 reads FYNNEI. This CDR3 is 14 amino acids long. V lost 4 bases, J lost 2 bases, and 11 bases lay in between. Treatment indicated: oral pan-JAK inhibitor, 5-10 mg twice daily. The study's findings and limits: Against the mouse data, patients shared TCRs less clearly, possibly for HLA reasons.

This clone was counted between two and nine times. Its target is not known. Following extraction, RNA underwent reverse transcription to cDNA, which served as the sequencing template. Clones were read by immunoSEQ multiplex PCR, and TCRdb kept only the in-frame ones, dropping some. The data hold some 190,000 clones, with around 49% observed a single time. Sequences were derived from CD8+ T cells sorted from blood, sampled around week 53, from a patient treated with tofacitinib. The rearrangement uses TRBV2 and TRBJ1-2, with a possible D match to TRBD1 (5 bases). This TCR came from a human donor with alopecia areata. DNA of the CDR3: TGTGCCAGCAGTGTTGGGACGGGGAACTATGGCTACACCTTC. Translating gives CASSVGTGNYGYTF.